This TCR beta chain was captured in a study of human T cells and chemical hapten exposure. Study-wide results and limits: Among expanded TCRs, significantly more large CDR3 similarity clusters formed than among controls. Donor immune responses may differ from healthy people's, since all donors had alopecia. With regard to DPC sensitization, TCRs above 1 in 1000 frequency did not change.

This clonotype has ten or more counts. Its antigen remains unidentified. Germline values: CDR1 DFQATT, CDR2 SNEGSKA (reference sequence). V was trimmed by 5 bases and J by 2 bases, leaving 11 bases between them. The CDR3 has 13 residues. Study processing details: Per-sample TCR counts ranged from about 20,000 to 700,000, median roughly 98,000. TCRdb re-derived calls from the RACE reads in MiXCR, one entry per CDR3 protein. TCRdb, not the authors, supplied the V and J calls. The sample contains about 360,000 distinct CDR3 sequences, around 4.8% of which appear only once. The time point: patch test 1, 2 weeks after DPC sensitization. Treatment of the sample: therapeutic diphenylcyclopropenone sensitization with weekly scalp DPC.

The input for sequencing was whole blood, taken in connection with sensitization to the hapten diphenylcyclopropenone (DPC). The sequence was obtained from a woman aged 45-59 years with alopecia areata. Some clones in this sample may be carry-over from other donors' samples. J is TRBJ2-3 and V is TRBV20-1, with no clear D. For the CDR3, the DNA is TGCAGTGCTGGCCCTGGCCCCACAGATACGCAGTATTTT. It translates to CSAGPGPTDTQYF.